This T cell receptor (beta chain) comes out of a study of HIV-infected children after antiretroviral therapy interruption. Unique molecular identifiers were included in an RNA-based 3' RACE TCR library. TCRdb called the 3' RACE reads again in MiXCR, with one record for every CDR3 protein. The data hold roughly 15,000 distinct CDR3 sequences, with 3% to 3.5% observed a single time. Treatment meaning: PENTA 11 planned treatment interruption arm or continuous ART arm. The J segment lost 6 bases and the V segment lost 1 base, leaving 4 bases of the junction unmatched. Germline V lookup: CDR1 LGHDT, CDR2 YNNKEL (reference sequence). The CDR3 spans 15 residues.

The TCR originated in a pool of human donors with HIV. The material was CD45RO+ CD8+ T cells from PBMCs, pooled from several time points, obtained from a donor given antiretroviral therapy, either interrupted or continuous. Subset meaning: memory CD8+ CD45RO+ CD45RA- T cells. V and J are TRBV3-1 and TRBJ1-5, with 9 positions matching TRBD1. CDR3 sequence: CASSQGTGEPQPQHF. Here the CDR3 DNA reads TGTGCCAGCAGCCAAGGGACAGGGGAACCTCAGCCCCAGCATTTT.